Listed here is a single T cell receptor beta chain. It may be a read error: a sequence one base away is much more abundant. Graves' hyperthyroidism was deemed stable absent ophthalmopathy progression within 18 months. These data belong to a study of T cells in Graves' hyperthyroidism and ophthalmopathy. Using RNA transcripts as the source, TCR beta CDR3 regions were amplified. The TCR CDR3 first-round RT-PCR relied on the HTBI primer set. TCRdb reprocessed the multiplex PCR reads via MiXCR and lists one record per CDR3 protein. Of 350,000 or so distinct CDR3 sequences listed, roughly 20% were seen once; the top ten hold around 54%. The CDR3 is made up of 15 amino acids.

The chain links TRBV12-3 or TRBV12-4 to TRBJ2-3, with TRBD2 matching over 8 bases. Source material: blood. This TCR came from a woman aged 45-65 years with Graves' hyperthyroidism. In nucleotides, the CDR3 is TGTGCCAGCAGTTTCGCGGGAGGCCGCACAGATACGCGGTATTTT. Amino acid sequence: CASSFAGGRTDTRYF.